One sample yielded the 13 T cell receptor beta chains listed below, sequenced in a study of Graves' ophthalmopathy and Graves' hyperthyroidism. Amplified TCR beta CDR3 regions were obtained using RNA transcripts as template. RT-PCR with HTBI primers came first, then second-round multiplex PCR. In TCRdb, the multiplex PCR reads were re-called with MiXCR into one record per CDR3 protein. The table has over a million distinct CDR3 sequences, about 35% seen once; the top ten hold around 10%. The material sequenced was peripheral blood or thyroid tissue (not recorded which). The receptors shown here come from an adult man with Graves' hyperthyroidism.

V is TRBV29-1 and J is TRBJ1-2, with D unclear. This CDR3 is built from 11 residues. Germline loops: CDR1 SQVTM, CDR2 ANQGSEA. As DNA, the CDR3 is TGCAGTTTAGTTCAGGCCTATGGCTACACCTTC. It codes for CSLVQAYGYTF.

Only a few counts were recorded for this clonotype. A much bigger clone sits one base away, suggesting this may be a read error. The chain has TRBV29-1 and TRBJ1-1; unclear D gene. This CDR3 has 12 amino acids. Germline CDR1 is SQVTM and CDR2 is ANQGSEA. V lost 6 bases and J lost 10, with 18 bases in between. CDR3 nucleotide sequence: TGCAGCGTCCAAGGTCAGTTAAGAGGAGCTTTCTTT. It is translated as CSVQGQLRGAFF.

Notes on this clonotype: Since a much larger clone is just one base distant, this may be a read error. The CDR3 DNA reads as TGTGCCAGCAGTGGGGGCAGGGCTAAGACCGGGGAGCTGTTTTTT. Its translation is CASSGGRAKTGELFF. This chain uses TRBV2 with TRBJ2-2; D may be TRBD1 (5 bases). The CDR3 extends over 15 amino acids. V dropped 4 bases and J dropped 5 bases, with 14 bases sitting between them. CDR1 is SNHLY and CDR2 is FYNNEI in the germline V gene.

A single count supports this clonotype. CDR3: CASTRLAGGSYNEQFF. The DNA of the CDR3 is TGTGCCAGCACCCGACTAGCGGGGGGCTCCTACAATGAGCAGTTCTTC. The gene calls are TRBV2 and TRBJ2-1; 13 bases line up with TRBD2. V shed 7 bases and J 0 bases; nucleotides not matched to a gene: 3. Germline CDR1 SNHLY, CDR2 FYNNEI. The CDR3 sequence is 16 residues long.

For this clonotype: A much larger clone sits a single nucleotide away, making a read error possible. The gene calls are TRBV9 and TRBJ2-5, with D possibly being TRBD1 (6 bases). This CDR3 contains 15 residues. Germline V gives CDR1 SGDLS, CDR2 YYNGEE. DNA for the CDR3: TGTGCCAGCAGCGTAGGAGTGGGACAACAAGAGGCCCAGTACTTC. It encodes CASSVGVGQQEAQYF.

This clonotype has ten or more counts. The V gene is TRBV29-1, the J gene TRBJ2-2; possible D gene TRBD1, 6 bases. Germline lookup yields CDR1 SQVTM and CDR2 ANQGSEA. The V and J ends lost 7 bases and 3 bases respectively, with 18 bases between them. The CDR3 loop spans 15 amino acids. CDR3 coding DNA: TGCAGCGCGACGCCCGGGACACCCGACACCGGGGAGCTGTTTTTT. Amino acids: CSATPGTPDTGELFF.

This chain joins TRBV25-1 and TRBJ2-7, with D hard to call. Germline lookup yields CDR1 MGHDK and CDR2 SYGVNS. Trimming removed 5 bases at V and 2 bases at J, with 13 bases between. The CDR3 totals 14 residues. The CDR3 region has the DNA TGTGCCAGCAGTTCAATCGCGAGAACCTACGAGCAGTACTTC. Translated: CASSSIARTYEQYF.

This clonotype has a count of ten or more. The chain couples TRBV20-1 to TRBJ1-6; 9 bases align to TRBD1. V lost 5 bases and J lost 0; bases outside the gene matches: 11. Looked up from germline, CDR1 is DFQATT and CDR2 is SNEGSKA (reference sequence). The length of the CDR3 is 18 residues. CDR3 sequence (DNA): TGCAGTGCTCAGGGAACGACAGGGGGAAGCTCCTATAATTCACCCCTCCACTTT. Its protein is CSAQGTTGGSSYNSPLHF.

On this clonotype: The conserved closing phenylalanine or tryptophan is absent in this CDR3, likely reflecting a read error. The limits of the CDR3 on the DNA are not certain, so only TCRdb's listed CDR3 is given. The V and J genes are TRBV7-2 and TRBJ2-7; the table names TRBD1, a call not compared with the DNA. Germline lookup yields CDR1 SGHTA and CDR2 FQGNSA. The CDR3 adds up to 8 amino acids, both ends counted. The CDR3: CASSLAPG.

The rearrangement links TRBV20-1 to TRBJ2-5, with 8 bases that match TRBD2. After removal of 5 bases from V and 6 bases from J, the junction contained 8 bases not matched to a gene. CDR1 and CDR2 from the germline V gene are DFQATT and SNEGSKA (reference sequence). This CDR3 contains 13 residues. Here the CDR3 DNA reads TGCAGTGCTCCAAGCGGGGGCCTGCAGACCCAGTACTTC. It codes for CSAPSGGLQTQYF.

This clonotype was seen at least ten times. The V and J genes are TRBV10-2 and TRBJ2-7, with 9 nucleotides matching TRBD2. Germline CDR1 is WSHSY and CDR2 is SAAADI. V trimming: 8 bases; J trimming: 4 bases; junction bases outside the gene matches: 18. The CDR3 sequence is 17 residues long. CDR3 amino acids: CASQPAAGGGKAYEQYF. In DNA, the CDR3 is TGCGCCAGCCAACCCGCCGCGGGAGGGGGAAAAGCGTACGAGCAGTACTTC.

This clonotype has a handful of counts. The chain recombines TRBV9 with TRBJ1-2; 8 nucleotides align to TRBD1. The V gene's germline CDR1 is SGDLS and CDR2 YYNGEE. V trimming: 4 bases; J trimming: 4 bases; junction bases outside the gene matches: 15. This CDR3 spans 17 amino acids. CDR3 region: CASSPSGAGQEAYGYTF. In nucleotides, the CDR3 is TGTGCCAGCAGCCCATCGGGGGCGGGACAGGAGGCCTATGGCTACACCTTC.

This clonotype was observed a handful of times. The rearrangement joins TRBV6-5 to TRBJ2-2; D ambiguous. Trimming removed 7 bases at V and 6 bases at J, with 12 bases between. The germline CDR1 and CDR2 sequences are MNHEY and SVGAGI. CDR3 length: 13 amino acids. This CDR3 reads CASTPRGSGELFF. CDR3 coding DNA: TGTGCCAGCACCCCACGTGGATCCGGGGAGCTGTTTTTT.